Given below is one T cell receptor beta chain in context. The assay was immunoSEQ multiplex PCR, and TCRdb's table has in-frame clones only and misses some. Here the sample spans 380,000 or so clones, more than 75% being singletons. This CDR3 comprises 19 residues. In germline, CDR1 is SGHAT, CDR2 FQNNGV. V was clipped by 0 bases and J by 0 bases; unmatched bases: 12. The data originate from a study of blood T cell repertoires in COVID-19. This TCR derives from a human donor with acute or convalescent COVID-19. The donor label of this sample is uncertain. The V call is TRBV11-2, the J call TRBJ2-3, with 7 positions matching TRBD2. Specimen: peripheral blood. CDR3 DNA sequence: TGTGCCAGCAGCTTAGAATACCAACTAGGGCGGGGGAGCACAGATACGCAGTATTTT. Translated, it gives CASSLEYQLGRGSTDTQYF.